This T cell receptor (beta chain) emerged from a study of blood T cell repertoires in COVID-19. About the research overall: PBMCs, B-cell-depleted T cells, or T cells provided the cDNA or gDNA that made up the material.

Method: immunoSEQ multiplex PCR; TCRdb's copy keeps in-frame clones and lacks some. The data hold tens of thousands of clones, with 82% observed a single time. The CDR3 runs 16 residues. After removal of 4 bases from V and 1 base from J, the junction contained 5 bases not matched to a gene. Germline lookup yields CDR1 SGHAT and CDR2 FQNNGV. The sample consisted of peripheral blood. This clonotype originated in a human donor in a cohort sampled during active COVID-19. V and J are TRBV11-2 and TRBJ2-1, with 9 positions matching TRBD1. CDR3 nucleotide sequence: TGTGCCAGCAGCTACCACAGGGGGCTATCCTACAATGAGCAGTTCTTC. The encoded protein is CASSYHRGLSYNEQFF.